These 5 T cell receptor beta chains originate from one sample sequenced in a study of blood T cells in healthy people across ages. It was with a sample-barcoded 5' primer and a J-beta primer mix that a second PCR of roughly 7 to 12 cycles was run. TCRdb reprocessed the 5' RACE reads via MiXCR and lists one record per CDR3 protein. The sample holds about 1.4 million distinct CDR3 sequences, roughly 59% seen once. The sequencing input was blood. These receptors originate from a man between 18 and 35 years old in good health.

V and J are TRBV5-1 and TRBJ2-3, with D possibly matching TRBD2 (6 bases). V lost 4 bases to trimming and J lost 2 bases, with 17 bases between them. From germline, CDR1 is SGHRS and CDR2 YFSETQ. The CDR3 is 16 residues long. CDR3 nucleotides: TGCGCCAGCAGCGGACCTGTCCCGGGGGACACAGATACGCAGTATTTT. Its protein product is CASSGPVPGDTDTQYF. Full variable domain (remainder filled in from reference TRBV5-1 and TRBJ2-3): KAGVTQTPRYLIKTRGQQVTLSCSPISGHRSVSWYQQTPGQGLQFLFEYFSETQRNKGNFPGRFSGRQFSNSRSEMNVSTLELGDSALYLCASSGPVPGDTDTQYFGPGTRLTVL.

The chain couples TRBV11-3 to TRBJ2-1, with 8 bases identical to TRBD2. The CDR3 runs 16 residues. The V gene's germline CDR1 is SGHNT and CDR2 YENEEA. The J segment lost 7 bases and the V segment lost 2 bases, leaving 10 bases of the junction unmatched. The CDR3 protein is CASSLYAAGGLNEQFF. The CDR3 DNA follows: TGTGCCAGCAGCTTATACGCCGCGGGAGGTTTGAATGAGCAGTTCTTC.

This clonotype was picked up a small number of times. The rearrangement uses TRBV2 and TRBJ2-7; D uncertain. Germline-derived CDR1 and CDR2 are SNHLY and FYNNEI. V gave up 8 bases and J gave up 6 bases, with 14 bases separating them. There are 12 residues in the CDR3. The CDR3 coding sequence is TGTGCCAGCGTGGGTCAGTTCGGCGAGCAGTACTTC. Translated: CASVGQFGEQYF.

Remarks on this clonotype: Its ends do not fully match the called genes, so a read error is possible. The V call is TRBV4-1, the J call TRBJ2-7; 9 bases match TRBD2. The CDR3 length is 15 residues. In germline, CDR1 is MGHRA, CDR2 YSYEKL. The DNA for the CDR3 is TGCGCCGGCAGCCAAGCGCTAGCGGGGCTCTACGAGCAGTACTTC. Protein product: CAGSQALAGLYEQYF.

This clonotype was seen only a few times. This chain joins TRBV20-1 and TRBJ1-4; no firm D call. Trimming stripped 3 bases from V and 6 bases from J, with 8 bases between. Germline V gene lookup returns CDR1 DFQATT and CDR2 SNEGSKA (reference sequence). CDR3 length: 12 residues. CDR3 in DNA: TGCAGTGCTAGGGCTGGGTATGAAAAACTGTTTTTT. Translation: CSARAGYEKLFF.